Here is one TCR beta chain with its context. Some clones are missing from TCRdb's copy, which holds only in-frame ones; the method was immunoSEQ multiplex PCR. Of more than 2 million clones listed, roughly 95% are singletons. As defined, naive CD8 cells were CD45RO-negative and positively selected for CCR7, with terminally differentiated effector memory CD45RA+ cells excluded. This CDR3 spans 12 amino acids. V lost 7 bases and J lost 3, with 9 bases in between. Germline CDR1 and CDR2: SQVTM and ANQGSEA. The record originates from a study of shared clonotypes between healthy human individuals. For the study at large: A couple of women and three men aged 18 to 49 made up the donors. There were three CD4 naive, three CD4 memory, two CD8 naive and one CD8 memory plates per donor.

The chain combines TRBV29-1 with TRBJ2-2; D is ambiguous. The receptor's source is a man between 18 and 35 years old in good health. Sequences were obtained from naive CD8+ T cells sorted from blood. The CDR3 here is CSALADTGELFF. The CDR3 nucleotides read TGCAGCGCCCTCGCGGACACCGGGGAGCTGTTTTTT.